Below are 16 T cell receptor beta chains sequenced from a single sample in a study of cytomegalovirus exposure and HLA in healthy donors. PCR involved 60 Vbeta and 13 Jbeta primers. Some clones are missing from TCRdb's copy, which holds only in-frame ones; the method was immunoSEQ multiplex PCR. Of about 59,000 clones listed, approximately 80% are singletons. Sequencing was carried out using PBMCs. The receptors come from a woman aged 40 to 49 in good health and CMV-seronegative.

The chain employs TRBV27 and TRBJ2-7, with D maybe TRBD2 (6 bases). Germline CDR1 and CDR2: MNHEY and SMNVEV (reference sequence). Deletions cut 7 bases from V and 2 bases from J, with 12 bases between. The CDR3 totals 13 residues. In DNA, the CDR3 is TGTGCCAGCACTGGAGGGCCGCCCTACGAGCAGTACTTC. It specifies CASTGGPPYEQYF.

V and J are TRBV4-3 and TRBJ2-7, with unresolved D. Germline values: CDR1 LGHNA, CDR2 YSLEER. Between the trimmed V and J ends, which lost 0 bases and 3 bases, there was a span of 12 bases. The CDR3 has 15 amino acids. CDR3 coding DNA: TGCGCCAGCAGCCAAGATAGAACAGCCTACTACGAGCAGTACTTC. It specifies CASSQDRTAYYEQYF.

The genes are TRBV19 and TRBJ2-7; 7 nucleotides match TRBD1. The CDR3 runs 13 residues. Germline trimming cut 6 bases from V and 5 bases from J; bases unmatched to any gene: 7. CDR1 and CDR2 from the germline V gene are LNHDA and SQIVND (reference sequence). For the CDR3, the DNA is TGTGCCAGTAGGACCCGGGACAGCGACGAGCAGTACTTC. Its protein is CASRTRDSDEQYF.

The V gene is TRBV2, the J gene TRBJ2-5, with 9 bases that match TRBD2. The germline V gene encodes CDR1 SNHLY and CDR2 FYNNEI. Unmatched junction bases numbered 16, after V lost 4 bases and J lost 4 bases. The CDR3 covers 18 residues. Written as DNA, the CDR3 is TGTGCCAGCAGTGGACCCGGGACTAGCCGGGGAGGGCGAGAGACCCAGTACTTC. It encodes CASSGPGTSRGGRETQYF.

The gene calls are TRBV6-1 and TRBJ2-3; 7 bases are a match to TRBD1. The CDR3 has 15 amino acids. Germline lookup yields CDR1 MNHNS and CDR2 SASEGT. V was clipped by 8 bases and J by 2 bases; unmatched bases: 10. The CDR3 loop reads CASVLGQIFTDTQYF. As DNA, the CDR3 is TGTGCCAGCGTATTGGGACAGATTTTCACAGATACGCAGTATTTT.

The chain couples TRBV9 to TRBJ2-5; TRBD2 agrees at 15 bases. This CDR3 contains 18 residues. Germline V lookup: CDR1 SGDLS, CDR2 YYNGEE. Germline trimming cut 2 bases from V and 4 bases from J; bases unmatched to any gene: 9. DNA for the CDR3: TGTGCCAGCAGCGTCTCAGGGACTAGCGGGAGGAGGGGAGAGACCCAGTACTTC. Translated, it gives CASSVSGTSGRRGETQYF.

CDR3 nucleotide sequence: TGTGCCAGCAGCTTAGTCTCCTACAGGGTGGCCACTGAAGCTTTCTTT. This translates into CASSLVSYRVATEAFF. The chain couples TRBV7-2 to TRBJ1-1; TRBD1 is a possible D gene (6 bases). The CDR3 spans 16 residues. V lost 1 base and J lost 4, with 16 bases in between. CDR1 and CDR2 from the germline V gene are SGHTA and FQGNSA.

The chain recombines TRBV4-1 with TRBJ1-1; TRBD1 aligns across 8 bases. The length of the CDR3 is 17 residues. Germline loops: CDR1 MGHRA, CDR2 YSYEKL. Trimming at V came to 4 bases and at J to 0 bases, leaving 10 bases not matched to a gene. Here the CDR3 reads CASSPRGQGQVNTEAFF. The DNA for the CDR3 is TGCGCCAGCAGCCCACGCGGACAGGGCCAGGTGAACACTGAAGCTTTCTTT.

This chain connects TRBV7-2 to TRBJ2-7, with 12 bases lining up with TRBD1. Trimming removed 4 bases from V and 5 bases from J; junction bases left unmatched: 12. This CDR3 is 17 amino acids long. CDR1 and CDR2 (germline): SGHTA, FQGNSA. The CDR3 protein is CASSSPGQGAPGHEQYF. CDR3 coding DNA: TGTGCCAGCAGCTCTCCGGGACAGGGGGCGCCGGGGCACGAGCAGTACTTC.

The V call is TRBV7-9, the J call TRBJ1-1; no clear D. Trimming removed 6 bases at V and 5 bases at J, with 13 bases between. The CDR3 runs to 13 residues. Germline V gene sequence: CDR1 SEHNR, CDR2 FQNEAQ (reference sequence). Here the CDR3 DNA reads TGTGCCAGCAGAGCCCCGGGGTCGACTGAAGCTTTCTTT. Its translation is CASRAPGSTEAFF.

V gene TRBV15 combines with J gene TRBJ1-1; D is ambiguous. The CDR3 contains 15 residues. The V end was cut by 0 bases, the J end by 5 bases, with 13 bases between. Germline values: CDR1 LNHNV, CDR2 YYDKDF (reference sequence). The CDR3 region is CATSREAGLGTEAFF. The CDR3 DNA is TGTGCCACCAGCAGAGAAGCGGGCCTAGGGACTGAAGCTTTCTTT.

The chain employs TRBV6-1 and TRBJ1-5; D unresolved. The germline CDR1 and CDR2 sequences are MNHNS and SASEGT. The V end lost 2 bases, the J end lost 6 bases, and 2 bases lay between the germline ends. The CDR3 length is 11 residues. The CDR3 DNA sequence: TGTGCCAGCAGTGAACGTCAGCCCCAGCATTTT. Amino acid sequence: CASSERQPQHF.

V and J are TRBV5-4 and TRBJ2-1, with 10 bases lining up with TRBD2. Per the germline V gene, CDR1 is SGHNT and CDR2 is YYREEE (reference sequence). V shed 4 bases, J shed 0 bases, and the junction held 7 bases outside the gene matches. The CDR3 runs to 17 residues. The CDR3 loop is CASSLKAGGSSYNEQFF. CDR3 coding DNA: TGTGCCAGCAGCCTTAAAGCGGGAGGGTCCTCCTACAATGAGCAGTTCTTC. Using reference TRBV5-4 and TRBJ2-1 for the parts outside the CDR3, the full variable domain is ETGVTQSPTHLIKTRGQQVTLRCSSQSGHNTVSWYQQALGQGPQFIFQYYREEENGRGNFPPRFSGLQFPNYSSELNVNALELDDSALYLCASSLKAGGSSYNEQFFGPGTRLTVL.

This sequence joins TRBV2 and TRBJ2-7; weak D call: TRBD1 (5 bases). Germline loops: CDR1 SNHLY, CDR2 FYNNEI. The CDR3 has 12 residues. Trimming cost V 7 bases and J 3 bases, with 10 bases left between them. The DNA for the CDR3 is TGTGCCAGCAAGGACACGAACTACGAGCAGTACTTC. Protein sequence: CASKDTNYEQYF.

The CDR3 loop is CASSYPQEPTDTQYF. DNA of the CDR3: TGTGCCAGCAGCTACCCACAGGAACCCACAGATACGCAGTATTTT. The V and J genes are TRBV14 and TRBJ2-3; weak D call: TRBD1 (5 bases). Germline values: CDR1 SGHDN, CDR2 FVKESK. V was trimmed by 5 bases and J by 2 bases, leaving 14 bases between them. The CDR3 extends over 15 amino acids.

V is TRBV27 and J is TRBJ2-1; possible D gene TRBD1, 6 bases. The germline CDR1 and CDR2 sequences are MNHEY and SMNVEV (reference sequence). The germline V and J ends were trimmed by 2 bases and 7 bases, with 18 bases remaining between them. The CDR3 sequence is 16 residues long. The CDR3 is CASSLAADSRRNEQFF. In nucleotides, the CDR3 is TGTGCCAGCAGTTTAGCTGCGGACAGCCGGAGGAATGAGCAGTTCTTC.